This T cell receptor (beta chain) was retrieved from a study of low-dose radiotherapy and immunotherapy resistance in tumors. Study at large: For Cohort 1, fractions of 0.5 Gy were given every 2 weeks, reaching 6.5 Gy overall. Dosing for Cohort 2 consisted of 1 Gy per fraction every two weeks, reaching a total of 13 Gy over 26 weeks. Aspirin was taken orally at 300 mg daily by patients, and this continued for four cycles from cycle 1 day 1.

Covering alpha and beta chains, TRAV- and TRBV-specific primers were used for the first-strand cDNA. TCRs underwent 20 PCR cycles of amplification with a constant-region primer and V-primer adapter. MiXCR, applied by TCRdb to the reads, yields one record per CDR3 protein. The repertoire holds fewer than 50,000 distinct CDR3 sequences, with approximately 26% as singletons. The time point here: after trial treatment. Treatment specified: LDRT plus nivolumab, ipilimumab, low-dose cyclophosphamide and aspirin (RACIN trial). Donors, who were enrolled in a single-arm phase I dose-escalation trial, received nivolumab, ipilimumab, aspirin, low-dose cyclophosphamide and low-dose radiotherapy. As to this clonotype: A far larger clone differs by one base, so this is likely a read error.

The sample in question was PBMCs, obtained after low-dose radiotherapy plus immunotherapy. The TCR comes from a male donor with prostate cancer.

CDR3 in amino acids: CASSQEGHRGHGHTF. CDR3 sequence (DNA): TGTGCCAGCAGCCAAGAAGGCCACAGGGGGCATGGCCACACCTTC. The chain carries TRBV5-6 and TRBJ1-2; 9 bases line up with TRBD1. This CDR3 has 15 amino acids. Germline assignment: CDR1 SGHDT and CDR2 YYEEEE.